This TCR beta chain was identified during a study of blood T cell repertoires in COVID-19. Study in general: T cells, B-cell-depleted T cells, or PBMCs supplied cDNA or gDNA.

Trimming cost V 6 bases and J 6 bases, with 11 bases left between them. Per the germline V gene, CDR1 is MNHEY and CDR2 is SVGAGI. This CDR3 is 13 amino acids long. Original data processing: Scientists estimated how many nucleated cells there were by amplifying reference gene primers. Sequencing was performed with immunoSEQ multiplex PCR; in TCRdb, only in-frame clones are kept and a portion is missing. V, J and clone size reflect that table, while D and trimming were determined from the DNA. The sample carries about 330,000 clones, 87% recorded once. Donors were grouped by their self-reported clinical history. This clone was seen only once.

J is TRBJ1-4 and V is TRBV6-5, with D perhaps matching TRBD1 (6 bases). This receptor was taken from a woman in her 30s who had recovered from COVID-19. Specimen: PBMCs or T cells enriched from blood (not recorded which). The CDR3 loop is CASRKQGYEKLFF. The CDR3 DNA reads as TGTGCCAGCAGGAAACAGGGATATGAAAAACTGTTTTTT.